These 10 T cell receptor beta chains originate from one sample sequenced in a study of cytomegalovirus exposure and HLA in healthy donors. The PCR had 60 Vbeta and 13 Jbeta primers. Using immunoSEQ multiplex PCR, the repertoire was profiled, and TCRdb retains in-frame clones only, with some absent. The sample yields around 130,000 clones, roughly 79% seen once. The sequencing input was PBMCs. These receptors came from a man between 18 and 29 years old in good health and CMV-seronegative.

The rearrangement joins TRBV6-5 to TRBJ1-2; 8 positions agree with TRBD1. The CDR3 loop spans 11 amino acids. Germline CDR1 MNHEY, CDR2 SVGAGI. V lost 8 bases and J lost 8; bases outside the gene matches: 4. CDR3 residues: CASSQGGGYTF. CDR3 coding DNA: TGTGCCAGCTCACAGGGGGGAGGCTACACCTTC.

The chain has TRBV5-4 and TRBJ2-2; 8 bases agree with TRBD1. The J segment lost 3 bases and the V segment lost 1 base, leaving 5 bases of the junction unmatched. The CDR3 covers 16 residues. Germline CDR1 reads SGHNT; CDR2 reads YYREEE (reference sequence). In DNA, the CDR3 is TGTGCCAGCAGCTTGCTCGGACAGGGTCACACCGGGGAGCTGTTTTTT. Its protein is CASSLLGQGHTGELFF.

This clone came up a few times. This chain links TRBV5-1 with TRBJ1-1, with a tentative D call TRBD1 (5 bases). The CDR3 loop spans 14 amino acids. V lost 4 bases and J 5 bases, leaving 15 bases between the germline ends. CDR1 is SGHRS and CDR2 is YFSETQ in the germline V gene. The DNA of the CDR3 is TGCGCCAGCAGCCCGCGGCAGGGAACAACTGAAGCTTTCTTT. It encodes CASSPRQGTTEAFF.

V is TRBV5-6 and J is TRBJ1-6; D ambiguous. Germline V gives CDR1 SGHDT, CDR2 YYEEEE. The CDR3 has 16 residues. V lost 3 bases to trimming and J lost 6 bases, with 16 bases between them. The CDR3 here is CASSSPTGLGNSPLHF. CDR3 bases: TGTGCCAGCAGCTCACCCACGGGGTTGGGTAATTCACCCCTCCACTTT.

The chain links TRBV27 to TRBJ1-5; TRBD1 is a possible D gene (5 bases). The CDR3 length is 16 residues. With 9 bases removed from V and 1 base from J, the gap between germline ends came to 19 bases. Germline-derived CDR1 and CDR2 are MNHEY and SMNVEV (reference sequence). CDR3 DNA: TGTGCCAGTGGGCAACGGGGCGGGAGGAGCAATCAGCCCCAGCATTTT. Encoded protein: CASGQRGGRSNQPQHF.

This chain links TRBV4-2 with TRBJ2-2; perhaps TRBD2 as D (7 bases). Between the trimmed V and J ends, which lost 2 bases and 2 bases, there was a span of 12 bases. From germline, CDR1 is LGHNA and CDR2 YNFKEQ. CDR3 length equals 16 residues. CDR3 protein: CASSQPRGANTGELFF. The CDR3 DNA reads TGTGCCAGCAGCCAACCCCGGGGGGCAAACACCGGGGAGCTGTTTTTT.

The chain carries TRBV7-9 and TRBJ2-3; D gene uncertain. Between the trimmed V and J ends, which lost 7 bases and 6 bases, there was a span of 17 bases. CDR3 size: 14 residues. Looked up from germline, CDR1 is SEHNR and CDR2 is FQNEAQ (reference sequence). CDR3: CASMPQERLDTQYF. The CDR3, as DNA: TGTGCCAGCATGCCCCAAGAACGGTTGGATACGCAGTATTTT.

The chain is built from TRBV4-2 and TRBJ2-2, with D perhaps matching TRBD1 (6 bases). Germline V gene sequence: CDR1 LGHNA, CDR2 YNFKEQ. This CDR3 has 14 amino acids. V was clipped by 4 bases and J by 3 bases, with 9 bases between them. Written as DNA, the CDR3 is TGTGCCAGCAGCCGAAGGACAGACACCGGGGAGCTGTTTTTT. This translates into CASSRRTDTGELFF.

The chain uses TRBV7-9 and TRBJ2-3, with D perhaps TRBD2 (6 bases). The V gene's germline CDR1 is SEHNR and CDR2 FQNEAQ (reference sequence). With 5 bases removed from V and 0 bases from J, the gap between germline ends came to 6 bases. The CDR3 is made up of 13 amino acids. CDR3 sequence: CASSRGSTDTQYF. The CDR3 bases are TGTGCCAGCAGCCGGGGGAGCACAGATACGCAGTATTTT.

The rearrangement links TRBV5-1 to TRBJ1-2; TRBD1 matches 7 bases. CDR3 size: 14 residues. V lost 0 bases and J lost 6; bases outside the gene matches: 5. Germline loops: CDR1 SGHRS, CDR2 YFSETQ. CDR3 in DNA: TGCGCCAGCAGCTTGGGACAGGGAACACATGGCTACACCTTC. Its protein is CASSLGQGTHGYTF.